The entry that follows covers one TCR beta chain sequence. CDR3 size: 15 residues. Germline V CDR1 and CDR2: MDHEN, SYDVKM. V shed 6 bases, J shed 4 bases, and the junction held 6 bases outside the gene matches. This specimen comes from a study of shared clonotypes between healthy human individuals. Sequencing used immunoSEQ multiplex PCR; TCRdb keeps in-frame clones, though not all of them. The sample includes hundreds of thousands of clones, about 97% of them seen just once. V usage is TRBV28 and J usage is TRBJ2-5; TRBD2 aligns across 12 bases. This TCR was recovered from a woman aged 25 to 39 in good health. Input material: naive CD4+ T cells sorted from blood. The subset: CD45RA+ positively selected. The CDR3 sequence is CASRQRLAGVETQYF. The CDR3 region has the DNA TGTGCCAGCAGGCAACGACTAGCGGGAGTAGAGACCCAGTACTTC.